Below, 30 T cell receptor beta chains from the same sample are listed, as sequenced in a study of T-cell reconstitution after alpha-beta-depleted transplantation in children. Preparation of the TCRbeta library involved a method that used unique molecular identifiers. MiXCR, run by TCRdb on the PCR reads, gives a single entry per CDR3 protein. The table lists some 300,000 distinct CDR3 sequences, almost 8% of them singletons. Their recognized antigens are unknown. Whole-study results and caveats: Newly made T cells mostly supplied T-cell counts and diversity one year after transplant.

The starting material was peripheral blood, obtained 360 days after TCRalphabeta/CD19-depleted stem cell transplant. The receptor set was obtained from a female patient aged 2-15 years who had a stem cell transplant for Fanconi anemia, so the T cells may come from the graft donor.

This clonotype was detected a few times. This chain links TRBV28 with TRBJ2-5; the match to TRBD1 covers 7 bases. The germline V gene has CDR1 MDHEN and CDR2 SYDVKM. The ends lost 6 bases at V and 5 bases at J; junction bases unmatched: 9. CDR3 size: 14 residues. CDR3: CASRGTESWETQYF. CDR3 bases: TGTGCCAGCAGGGGGACAGAATCGTGGGAGACCCAGTACTTC.

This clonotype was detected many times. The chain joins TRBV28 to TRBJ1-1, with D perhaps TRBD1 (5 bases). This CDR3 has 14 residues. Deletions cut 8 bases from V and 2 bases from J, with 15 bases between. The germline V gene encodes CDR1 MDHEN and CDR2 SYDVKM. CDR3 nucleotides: TGTGCCAGCGGTCGTAGGGGAGGAAACACTGAAGCTTTCTTT. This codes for CASGRRGGNTEAFF. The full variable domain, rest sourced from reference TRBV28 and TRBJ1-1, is DVKVTQSSRYLVKRTGEKVFLECVQDMDHENMFWYRQDPGLGLRLIYFSYDVKMKEKGDIPEGYSVSREKKERFSLILESASTNQTSMYLCASGRRGGNTEAFFGQGTRLTVV.

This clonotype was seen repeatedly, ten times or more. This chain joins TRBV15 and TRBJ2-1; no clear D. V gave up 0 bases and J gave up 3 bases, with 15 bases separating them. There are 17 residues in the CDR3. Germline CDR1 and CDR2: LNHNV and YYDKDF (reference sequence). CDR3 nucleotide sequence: TGTGCCACCAGCAGAGATAAGGCGGTCGGGCACTACAATGAGCAGTTCTTC. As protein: CATSRDKAVGHYNEQFF.

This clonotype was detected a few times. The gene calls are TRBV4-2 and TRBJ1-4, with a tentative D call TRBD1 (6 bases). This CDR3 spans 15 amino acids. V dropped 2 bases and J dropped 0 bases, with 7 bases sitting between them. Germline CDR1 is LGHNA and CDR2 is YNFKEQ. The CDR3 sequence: CASSQRQATNEKLFF. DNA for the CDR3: TGTGCCAGCAGCCAACGACAGGCAACTAATGAAAAACTGTTTTTT.

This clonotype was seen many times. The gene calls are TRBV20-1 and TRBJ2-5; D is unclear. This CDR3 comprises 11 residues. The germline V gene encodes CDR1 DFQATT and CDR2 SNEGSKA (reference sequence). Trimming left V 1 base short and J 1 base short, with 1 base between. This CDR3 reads CSARAQETQYF. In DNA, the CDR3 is TGCAGTGCTAGAGCCCAAGAGACCCAGTACTTC.

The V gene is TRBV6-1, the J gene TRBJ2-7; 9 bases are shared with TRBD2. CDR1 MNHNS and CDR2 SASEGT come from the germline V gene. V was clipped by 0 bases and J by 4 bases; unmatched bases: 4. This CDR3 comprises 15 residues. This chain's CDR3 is CASSEALAGVYEQYF. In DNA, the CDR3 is TGTGCCAGCAGTGAAGCGTTAGCGGGAGTTTACGAGCAGTACTTC.

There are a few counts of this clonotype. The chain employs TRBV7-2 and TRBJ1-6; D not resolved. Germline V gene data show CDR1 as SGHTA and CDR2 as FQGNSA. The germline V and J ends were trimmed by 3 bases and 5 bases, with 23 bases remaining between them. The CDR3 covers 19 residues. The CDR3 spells CASSFIGLSSPDNNSPLHF. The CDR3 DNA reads TGTGCCAGCAGCTTTATCGGATTATCCTCCCCCGATAATAATTCACCCCTCCACTTT.

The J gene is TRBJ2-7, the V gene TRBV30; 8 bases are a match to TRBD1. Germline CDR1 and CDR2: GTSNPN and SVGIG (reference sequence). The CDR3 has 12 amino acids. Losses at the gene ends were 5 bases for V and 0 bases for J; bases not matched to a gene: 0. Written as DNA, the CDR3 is TGTGCCTGGGGACAGGGCTCCTACGAGCAGTACTTC. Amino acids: CAWGQGSYEQYF.

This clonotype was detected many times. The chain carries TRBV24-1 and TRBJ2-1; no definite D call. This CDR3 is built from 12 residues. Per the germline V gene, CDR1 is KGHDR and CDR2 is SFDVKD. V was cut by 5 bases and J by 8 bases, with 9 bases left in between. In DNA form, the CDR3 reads TGTGCCACCAGTGTGGACGACCATGAGCAGTTCTTC. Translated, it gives CATSVDDHEQFF.

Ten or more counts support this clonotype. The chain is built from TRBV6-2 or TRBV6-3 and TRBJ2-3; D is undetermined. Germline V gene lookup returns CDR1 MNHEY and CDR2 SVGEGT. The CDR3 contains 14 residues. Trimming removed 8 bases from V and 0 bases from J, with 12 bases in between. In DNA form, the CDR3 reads TGTGCCAGCTTCACGGAATTTAGCACAGATACGCAGTATTTT. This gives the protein CASFTEFSTDTQYF.

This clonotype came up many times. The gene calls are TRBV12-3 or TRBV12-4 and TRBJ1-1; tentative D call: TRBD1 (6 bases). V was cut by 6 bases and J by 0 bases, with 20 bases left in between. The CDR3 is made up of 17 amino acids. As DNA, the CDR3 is TGTGCCAGCAGCCGTACACCATACAGGGACCTGAACACTGAAGCTTTCTTT. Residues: CASSRTPYRDLNTEAFF.

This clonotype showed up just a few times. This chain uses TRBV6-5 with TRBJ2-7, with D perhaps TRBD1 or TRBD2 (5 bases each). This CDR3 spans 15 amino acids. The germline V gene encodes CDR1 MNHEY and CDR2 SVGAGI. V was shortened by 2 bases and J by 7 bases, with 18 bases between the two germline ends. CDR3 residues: CASSYDREGSGEQYF. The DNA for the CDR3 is TGTGCCAGCAGTTACGACAGAGAGGGATCGGGTGAGCAGTACTTC.

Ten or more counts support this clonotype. Written as DNA, the CDR3 is TGTGCCAGCAGTTCCGACGGATCCTACTACGAGCAGTACTTC. Protein product: CASSSDGSYYEQYF. The chain couples TRBV6-5 to TRBJ2-7; D unresolved. The CDR3 extends over 14 amino acids. Germline V lookup: CDR1 MNHEY, CDR2 SVGAGI. The V end was cut by 4 bases, the J end by 3 bases, with 13 bases between.

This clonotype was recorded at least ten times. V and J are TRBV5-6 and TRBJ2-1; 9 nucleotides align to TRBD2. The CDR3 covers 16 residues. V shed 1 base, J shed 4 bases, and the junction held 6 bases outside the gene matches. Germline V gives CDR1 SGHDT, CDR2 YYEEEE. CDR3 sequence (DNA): TGTGCCAGCAGCTTGTGGCTAGCGGGAATATACAATGAGCAGTTCTTC. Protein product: CASSLWLAGIYNEQFF.

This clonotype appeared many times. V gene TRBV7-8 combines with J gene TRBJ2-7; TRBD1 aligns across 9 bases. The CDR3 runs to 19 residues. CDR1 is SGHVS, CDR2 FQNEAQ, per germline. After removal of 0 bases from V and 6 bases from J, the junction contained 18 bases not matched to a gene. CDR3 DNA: TGTGCCAGCAGCTTAGCTAAGCCCACTCCGGACAGGGGTGTAGGCGAGCAGTACGTC. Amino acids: CASSLAKPTPDRGVGEQYV.

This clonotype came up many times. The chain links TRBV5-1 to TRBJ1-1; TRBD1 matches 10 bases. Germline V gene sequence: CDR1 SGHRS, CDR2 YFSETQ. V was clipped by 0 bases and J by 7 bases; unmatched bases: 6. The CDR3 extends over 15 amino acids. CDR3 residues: CASSLAAGTGVEAFF. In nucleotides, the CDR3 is TGCGCCAGCAGCTTGGCCGCCGGGACAGGGGTTGAAGCTTTCTTT.

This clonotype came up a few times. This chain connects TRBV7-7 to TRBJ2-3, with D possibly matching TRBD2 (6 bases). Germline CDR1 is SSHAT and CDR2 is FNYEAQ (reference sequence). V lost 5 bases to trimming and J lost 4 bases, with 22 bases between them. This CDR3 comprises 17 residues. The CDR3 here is CASSPRPPRTIPDTQYF. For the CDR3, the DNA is TGTGCCAGCAGCCCTCGTCCCCCCCGGACTATTCCAGATACGCAGTATTTT.

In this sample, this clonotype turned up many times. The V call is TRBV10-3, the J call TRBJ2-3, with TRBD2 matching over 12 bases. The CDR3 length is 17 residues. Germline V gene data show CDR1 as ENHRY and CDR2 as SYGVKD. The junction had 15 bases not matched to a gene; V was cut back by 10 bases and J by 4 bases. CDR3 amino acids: CATPPGRLAGDSDTQYF. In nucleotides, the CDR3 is TGTGCCACCCCACCGGGGCGACTAGCGGGGGATTCAGATACGCAGTATTTT.

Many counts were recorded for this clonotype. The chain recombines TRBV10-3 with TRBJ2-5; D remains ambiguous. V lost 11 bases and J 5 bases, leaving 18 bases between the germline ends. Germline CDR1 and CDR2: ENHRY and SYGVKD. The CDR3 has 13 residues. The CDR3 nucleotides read TGTGCCGCCATGGCAGCCCCGGGTGAGACCCAGTACTTC. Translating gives CAAMAAPGETQYF.

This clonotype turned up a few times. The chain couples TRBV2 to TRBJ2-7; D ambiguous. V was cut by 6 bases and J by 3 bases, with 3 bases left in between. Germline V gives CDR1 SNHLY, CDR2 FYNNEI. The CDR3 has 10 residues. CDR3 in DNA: TGTGCCAGCAGGATCTACGAGCAGTACTTC. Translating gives CASRIYEQYF.

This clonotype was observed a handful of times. The CDR3 loop reads CASSPVRGGNEKLFF. As DNA, the CDR3 is TGTGCCAGCAGCCCAGTAAGGGGCGGTAATGAAAAACTGTTTTTT. The chain recombines TRBV7-9 with TRBJ1-4, with D maybe TRBD1 (5 bases). CDR1 is SEHNR and CDR2 is FQNEAQ in the germline V gene (reference sequence). The CDR3 is 15 residues long. Deletions cut 5 bases from V and 4 bases from J, with 14 bases between.

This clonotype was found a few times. CDR3 residues: CASSPLGQGYEQYF. The DNA of the CDR3 is TGTGCCAGCTCACCCTTGGGACAGGGATACGAGCAGTACTTC. The genes are TRBV18 and TRBJ2-7; 9 nucleotides agree with TRBD1. The CDR3 extends over 14 amino acids. J lost 4 bases, V lost 3 bases, and 4 bases had no gene match. Germline assignment: CDR1 KGHSH and CDR2 LQKENI.

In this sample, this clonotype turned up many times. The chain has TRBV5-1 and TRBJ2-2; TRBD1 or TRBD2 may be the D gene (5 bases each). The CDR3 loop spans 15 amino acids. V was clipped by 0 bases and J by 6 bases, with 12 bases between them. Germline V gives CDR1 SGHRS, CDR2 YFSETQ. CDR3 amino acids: CASSLAGTVAGELFF. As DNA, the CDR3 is TGCGCCAGCAGCTTGGCAGGGACCGTAGCCGGGGAGCTGTTTTTT.

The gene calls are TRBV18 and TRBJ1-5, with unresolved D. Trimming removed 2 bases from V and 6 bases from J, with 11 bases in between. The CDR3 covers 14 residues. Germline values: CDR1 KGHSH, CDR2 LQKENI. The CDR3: CASSPSGSLQPQHF. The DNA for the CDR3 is TGTGCCAGCTCACCATCCGGGTCTCTTCAGCCCCAGCATTTT.

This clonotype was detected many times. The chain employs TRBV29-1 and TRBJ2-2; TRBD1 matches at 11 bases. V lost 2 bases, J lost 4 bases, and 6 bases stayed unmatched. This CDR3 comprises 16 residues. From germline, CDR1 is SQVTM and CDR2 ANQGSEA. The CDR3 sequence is CSVEPWTGGSTGELFF. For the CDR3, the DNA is TGCAGCGTTGAACCGTGGACAGGGGGCAGCACCGGGGAGCTGTTTTTT.

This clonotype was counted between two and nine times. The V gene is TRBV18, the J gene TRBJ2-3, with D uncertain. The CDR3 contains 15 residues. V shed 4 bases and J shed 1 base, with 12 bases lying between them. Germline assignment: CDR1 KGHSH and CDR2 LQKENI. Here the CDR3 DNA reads TGTGCCAGCTCACGTACTATAGATCGCACAGATACGCAGTATTTT. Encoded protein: CASSRTIDRTDTQYF.

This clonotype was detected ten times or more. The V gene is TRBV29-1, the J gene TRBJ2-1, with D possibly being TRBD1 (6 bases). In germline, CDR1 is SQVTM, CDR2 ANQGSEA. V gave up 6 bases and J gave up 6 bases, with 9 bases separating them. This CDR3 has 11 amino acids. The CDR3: CSVMDSNEQFF. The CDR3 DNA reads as TGCAGCGTGATGGACAGCAATGAGCAGTTCTTC.

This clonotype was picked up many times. The CDR3 nucleotides read TGCAGTGCTAGAGACGCCGGTAGGGTGTACAAAAACATTCAGTACTTC. As protein: CSARDAGRVYKNIQYF. The J gene is TRBJ2-4, the V gene TRBV20-1; D remains ambiguous. This CDR3 spans 16 amino acids. V was shortened by 0 bases and J by 3 bases, with 15 bases between the two germline ends. Germline CDR1 reads DFQATT; CDR2 reads SNEGSKA (reference sequence).

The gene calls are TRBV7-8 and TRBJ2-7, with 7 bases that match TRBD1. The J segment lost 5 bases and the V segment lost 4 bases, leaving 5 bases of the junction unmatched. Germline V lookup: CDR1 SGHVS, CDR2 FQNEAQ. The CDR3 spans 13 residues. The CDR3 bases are TGTGCCAGCAGCTGGGGGACAGCTAACGAGCAGTACTTC. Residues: CASSWGTANEQYF.

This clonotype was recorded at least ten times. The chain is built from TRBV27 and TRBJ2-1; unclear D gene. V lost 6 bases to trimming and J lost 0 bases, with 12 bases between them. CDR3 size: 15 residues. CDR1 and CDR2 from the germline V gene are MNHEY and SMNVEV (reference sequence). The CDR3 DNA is TGTGCCAGCAGCCTAGGAAGTGTCTCCTACAATGAGCAGTTCTTC. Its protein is CASSLGSVSYNEQFF.